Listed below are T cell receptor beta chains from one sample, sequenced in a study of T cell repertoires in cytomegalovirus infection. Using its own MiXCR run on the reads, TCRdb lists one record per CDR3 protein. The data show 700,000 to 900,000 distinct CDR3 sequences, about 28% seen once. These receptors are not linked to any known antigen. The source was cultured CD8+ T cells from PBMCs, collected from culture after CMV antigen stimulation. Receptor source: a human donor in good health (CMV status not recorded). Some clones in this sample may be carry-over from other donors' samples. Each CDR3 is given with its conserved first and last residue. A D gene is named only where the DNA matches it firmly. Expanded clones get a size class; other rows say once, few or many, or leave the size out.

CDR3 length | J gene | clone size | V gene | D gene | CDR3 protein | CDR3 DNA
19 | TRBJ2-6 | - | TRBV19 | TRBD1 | CASSSDSGQGASGANVLTF | TGTGCCAGTAGTAGCGACTCGGGACAGGGCGCATCTGGGGCCAACGTCCTGACTTTC
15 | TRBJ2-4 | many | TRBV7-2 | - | CASSQDSLSKNIQYF | TGTGCCAGCAGCCAGGACAGCCTATCCAAAAACATTCAGTACTTC
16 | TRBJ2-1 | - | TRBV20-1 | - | CSAPKGGASSYNEQFF | TGCAGTGCCCCCAAGGGGGGGGCAAGCTCCTACAATGAGCAGTTCTTC
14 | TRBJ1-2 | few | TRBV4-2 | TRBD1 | CASSQDAGGRGYTF | TGTGCCAGCAGCCAAGATGCAGGGGGACGTGGCTACACCTTC
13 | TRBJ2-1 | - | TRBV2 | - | CASNGRGYNEQFF | TGTGCCAGCAATGGACGGGGTTACAATGAGCAGTTCTTC
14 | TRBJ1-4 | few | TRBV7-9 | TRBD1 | CASSTTGLAEKLFF | TGTGCCAGCAGCACGACAGGGCTGGCTGAAAAACTGTTTTTT
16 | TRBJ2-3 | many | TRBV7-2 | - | CASSLIPQGNSDTQYF | TGTGCCAGCAGCTTAATACCACAGGGTAACTCAGATACGCAGTATTTT
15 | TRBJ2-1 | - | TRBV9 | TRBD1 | CASSVAGTGRNEQFF | TGTGCCAGCAGCGTAGCCGGGACAGGGCGAAATGAGCAGTTCTTC
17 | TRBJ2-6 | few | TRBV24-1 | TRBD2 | CATSERGALPGANVLTF | TGTGCCACCAGTGAGCGGGGGGCCCTACCTGGGGCCAACGTCCTGACTTTC
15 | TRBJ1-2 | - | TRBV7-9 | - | CASSLGDMGNYGYTF | TGTGCCAGCAGCTTAGGAGATATGGGAAACTATGGCTACACCTTC
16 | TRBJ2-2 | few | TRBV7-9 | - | CASRGPRTVETGELFF | TGTGCCAGCAGGGGGCCACGGACAGTGGAAACCGGGGAGCTGTTTTTT
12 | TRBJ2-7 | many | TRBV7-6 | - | CASSFLGGEQYF | TGTGCCAGCAGCTTTTTGGGAGGCGAGCAGTACTTC
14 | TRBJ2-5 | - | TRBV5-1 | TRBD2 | CASNSGEGEETQYF | TGCGCCAGCAACTCCGGGGAGGGAGAAGAGACCCAGTACTTC
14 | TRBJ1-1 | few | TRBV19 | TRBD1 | CASSHRGHRTEAFF | TGTGCCAGTAGTCACAGGGGGCATAGGACTGAAGCTTTCTTT
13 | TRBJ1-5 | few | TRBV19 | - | CATGTLSNQPQHF | TGTGCCACCGGGACTCTTAGCAATCAGCCCCAGCATTTT
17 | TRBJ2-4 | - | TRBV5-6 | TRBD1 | CASSRPGQGAAKNIQYF | TGTGCCAGCAGCCGCCCGGGACAGGGGGCTGCCAAAAACATTCAGTACTTC
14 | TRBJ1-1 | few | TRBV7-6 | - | CASSLSEGDTEAFF | TGTGCCAGCAGCTTATCGGAAGGGGACACTGAAGCTTTCTTT
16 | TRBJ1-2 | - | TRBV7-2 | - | CASSFLDLKGNYGYTF | TGTGCCAGCAGCTTCCTAGACCTAAAGGGGAACTATGGCTACACCTTC
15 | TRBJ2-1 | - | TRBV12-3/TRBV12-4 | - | CASSSLAHFYNEQFF | TGTGCCAGCAGTTCCCTAGCGCACTTTTACAATGAGCAGTTCTTC
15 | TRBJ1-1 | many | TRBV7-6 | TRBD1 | CASSATGTGRTEAFF | TGTGCCAGCAGTGCGACCGGGACAGGGAGGACTGAAGCTTTCTTT
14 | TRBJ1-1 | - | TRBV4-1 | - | CASSPIGANTEAFF | TGCGCCAGCAGCCCGATTGGGGCGAACACTGAAGCTTTCTTT
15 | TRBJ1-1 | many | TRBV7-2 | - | CASSLAELGNTEAFF | TGTGCCAGCAGCTTAGCGGAATTGGGGAACACTGAAGCTTTCTTT
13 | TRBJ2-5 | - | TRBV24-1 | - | CATSSGAPETQYF | TGTGCCACCAGCTCGGGGGCCCCAGAGACCCAGTACTTC
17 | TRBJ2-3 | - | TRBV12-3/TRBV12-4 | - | CASSLGGALYGTDTQYF | TGTGCCAGCTCCCTAGGGGGGGCCCTCTACGGCACAGATACGCAGTATTTT
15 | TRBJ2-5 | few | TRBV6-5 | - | CASSYSNTGKETQYF | TGTGCCAGCAGTTACTCAAACACAGGGAAAGAGACCCAGTACTTC
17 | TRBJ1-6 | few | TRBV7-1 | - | CASSPVGESSYNSPLHF | TGTGCCAGCAGCCCCGTTGGGGAGAGCTCCTATAATTCACCCCTCCACTTT
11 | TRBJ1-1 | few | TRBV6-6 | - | CASRGQSEAFF | TGTGCCAGCAGAGGACAGTCTGAAGCTTTCTTT
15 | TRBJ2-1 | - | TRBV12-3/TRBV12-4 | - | CASSWTASSYNEQFF | TGTGCCAGCAGTTGGACTGCTAGCTCCTACAATGAGCAGTTCTTC
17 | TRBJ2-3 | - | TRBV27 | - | CASSPLIRVTSTDTQYF | TGTGCCAGCAGTCCCCTTATCCGGGTAACTAGCACAGATACGCAGTATTTT
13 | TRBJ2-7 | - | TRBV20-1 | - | CSAGQGMAYEQYF | TGCAGTGCCGGACAAGGAATGGCCTACGAGCAGTACTTC
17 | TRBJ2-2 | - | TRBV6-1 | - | CASSTLGLGIDTGELFF | TGTGCCAGCAGTACACTGGGGCTTGGTATTGACACCGGGGAGCTGTTTTTT
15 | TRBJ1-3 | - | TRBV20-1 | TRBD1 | CSAGGGQVSGNTIYF | TGCAGTGCTGGGGGAGGACAGGTCTCTGGAAACACCATATATTTT
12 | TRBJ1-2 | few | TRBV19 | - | CASSIGADGYTF | TGTGCCAGTAGTATAGGGGCGGATGGCTACACCTTC
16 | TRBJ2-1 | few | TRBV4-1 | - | CASSLNSGVSYNEQFF | TGCGCCAGCAGCCTAAACTCGGGGGTCTCCTACAATGAGCAGTTCTTC
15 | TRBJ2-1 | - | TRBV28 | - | CASSPRQGGSNEQFF | TGTGCCAGCAGCCCCCGACAGGGCGGGAGCAATGAGCAGTTCTTC
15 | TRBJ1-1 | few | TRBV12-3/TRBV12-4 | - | CASSLDSLLNTEAFF | TGTGCCAGCAGTTTGGACAGCCTCTTGAACACTGAAGCTTTCTTT
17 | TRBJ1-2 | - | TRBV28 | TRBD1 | CASSLPEGTGAIYGYTF | TGTGCCAGCAGTCTCCCCGAGGGTACAGGGGCCATCTATGGCTACACCTTC
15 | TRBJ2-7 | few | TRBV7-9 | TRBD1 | CASSHPGQGDYEQYF | TGTGCCAGCAGTCACCCAGGACAGGGAGACTACGAGCAGTACTTC
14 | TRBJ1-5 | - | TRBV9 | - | CASSLGTSNQPHHF | TGTGCCAGCAGCCTAGGGACAAGCAATCAGCCCCACCATTTT
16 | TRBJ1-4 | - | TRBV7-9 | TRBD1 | CASSLPGQGYGEKLFF | TGTGCCAGCAGCTTACCGGGACAGGGGTACGGTGAAAAACTGTTTTTT
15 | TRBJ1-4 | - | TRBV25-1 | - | CASSTPGLSGEKLFF | TGTGCCAGCAGTACCCCGGGACTGTCGGGAGAAAAACTGTTTTTT
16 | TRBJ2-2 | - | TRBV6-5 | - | CASSYNAQYNTGELFF | TGTGCCAGCAGTTACAATGCACAGTATAACACCGGGGAGCTGTTTTTT
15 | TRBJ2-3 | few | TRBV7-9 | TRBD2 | CASSLGAGGPDTQYF | TGTGCCAGCAGCTTAGGGGCGGGGGGGCCAGATACGCAGTATTTT
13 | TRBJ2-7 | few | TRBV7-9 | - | CASCPKESYEQYF | TGTGCCAGCTGCCCCAAGGAATCCTACGAGCAGTACTTC
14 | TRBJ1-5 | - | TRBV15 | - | CATSPGRGNQPQHF | TGTGCCACCAGCCCCGGGAGGGGCAATCAGCCCCAGCATTTT
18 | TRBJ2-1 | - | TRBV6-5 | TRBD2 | CASSYSGLAGAPGNEQFF | TGTGCCAGCAGTTACTCCGGACTAGCGGGGGCCCCGGGGAATGAGCAGTTCTTC
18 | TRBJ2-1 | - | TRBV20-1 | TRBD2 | CSASPKGLAGANAFEQFF | TGCAGTGCTAGCCCCAAGGGACTAGCGGGGGCGAACGCTTTTGAGCAGTTCTTC
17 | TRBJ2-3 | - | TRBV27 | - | CASSFSPYRLDTDTQYF | TGTGCCAGCAGTTTTTCCCCTTACAGGCTAGACACAGATACGCAGTATTTT
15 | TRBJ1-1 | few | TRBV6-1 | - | CASSEGRVVNTEAFF | TGTGCCAGCAGTGAAGGGAGGGTTGTGAACACTGAAGCTTTCTTT
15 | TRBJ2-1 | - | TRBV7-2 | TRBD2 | CASSLGAGGLSEQFF | TGTGCCAGCAGCTTAGGAGCGGGGGGGCTGAGTGAGCAGTTCTTC
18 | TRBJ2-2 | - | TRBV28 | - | CASSHPPGGQGGAGELFF | TGTGCCAGCAGTCACCCCCCGGGCGGACAGGGAGGGGCCGGGGAGCTGTTTTTT
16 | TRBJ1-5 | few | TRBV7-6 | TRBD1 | CASSLGTGDINQPQHF | TGTGCCAGCAGCTTAGGGACAGGGGACATCAATCAGCCCCAGCATTTT
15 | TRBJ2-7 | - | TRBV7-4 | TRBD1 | CASSLPDRVGYEQYF | TGTGCCAGCAGCTTACCGGACAGGGTAGGGTACGAGCAGTACTTC